This T cell receptor beta chain came from a study of cytomegalovirus exposure and HLA in healthy donors. The study's findings and limits: Most subjects had HLA-A and HLA-B alleles reportedly predicted accurately by TCR beta sequences. Data from an earlier analysis indicated that most TCR beta V segments were productive either about 90% or about 30% of the time.

The PCR used 60 Vbeta and 13 Jbeta primers. The repertoire was sequenced with immunoSEQ multiplex PCR; TCRdb's copy has only in-frame clones and lacks some. The sample carries approximately 91,000 clones, about two thirds recorded once. V shed 8 bases and J 7 bases; nucleotides not matched to a gene: 8. Germline assignment: CDR1 SEHNR and CDR2 FQNEAQ (reference sequence). The CDR3 extends over 14 amino acids. Of note for this clone: Its antigen is not known.

The sequencing sample was made of PBMCs. The receptor comes from a human donor in good health. The chain recombines TRBV7-9 with TRBJ1-2; 12 positions agree with TRBD1. CDR3 amino acids: CASGGGQGAVGYTF. The CDR3, as DNA: TGTGCCAGCGGTGGGGGACAGGGGGCGGTTGGCTACACCTTC.